Each of the 21 T cell receptor beta chains below was sequenced from the same sample in a study of T cell repertoires in cytomegalovirus infection. MiXCR was run by TCRdb on the reads, yielding one entry per CDR3 protein. The data contain about 180,000 distinct CDR3 sequences, about 15% of them singletons. The sample consisted of CD8+ T cells from PBMCs. The receptors originated from a human donor in good health (CMV status not recorded). Some clones in this sample may be carry-over from other donors' samples.

This clonotype has more than one count but fewer than ten. The V and J genes are TRBV7-2 and TRBJ2-2; D remains unclear. Germline CDR1 SGHTA, CDR2 FQGNSA. V was clipped by 9 bases and J by 3 bases, with 11 bases between them. The CDR3 has 13 amino acids. This CDR3 reads CARDPWDTGELFF. The CDR3 DNA is TGTGCCAGAGATCCCTGGGACACCGGGGAGCTGTTTTTT. Filled out from reference TRBV7-2 and TRBJ2-2, the complete variable domain reads GAGVSQSPSNKVTEKGKDVELRCDPISGHTALYWYRQSLGQGLEFLIYFQGNSAPDKSGLPSDRFSAERTGGSVSTLTIQRTQQEDSAVYLCARDPWDTGELFFGEGSRLTVL.

This clonotype was detected a few times. The chain recombines TRBV20-1 with TRBJ2-7, with D uncertain. The germline V and J ends were trimmed by 0 bases and 5 bases, with 8 bases remaining between them. Germline V gene lookup returns CDR1 DFQATT and CDR2 SNEGSKA (reference sequence). The CDR3 has 12 amino acids. CDR3 bases: TGCAGTGCTAGAGAGGGAATGGACGAGCAGTACTTC. It specifies CSAREGMDEQYF.

A word on this clonotype: One end of the junction fails to match germline, which may point to a read error. The rearrangement links TRBV7-7 to TRBJ2-1; 9 nucleotides align to TRBD2. This CDR3 comprises 18 residues. The germline V gene encodes CDR1 SSHAT and CDR2 FNYEAQ (reference sequence). The CDR3 DNA follows: TGTGCTAGCAGCTTAGGAGGGCGCGGGGGGGCCTGGAACAATGAGCAGTTCTTC. Translating gives CASSLGGRGGAWNNEQFF.

This clonotype has only a few counts. The rearrangement links TRBV11-2 to TRBJ2-7; no firm D call. This CDR3 is built from 12 residues. V shed 3 bases and J shed 6 bases, with 9 bases lying between them. CDR1 is SGHAT and CDR2 is FQNNGV in the germline V gene. Here the CDR3 DNA reads TGTGCCAGCAGCTTTGATGGTCGCGAGCAGTACTTC. Its translation: CASSFDGREQYF.

This clonotype was observed at least ten times. The gene calls are TRBV7-6 and TRBJ1-1; TRBD1 aligns across 9 bases. Germline assignment: CDR1 SGHVS and CDR2 FNYEAQ. The CDR3 runs 17 residues. The V segment lost 1 base and the J segment 3 bases; nucleotides outside the gene matches: 9. CDR3 nucleotide sequence: TGTGCCAGCAGCTTAGGGGTACAGGGGGCCGAGGACACTGAAGCTTTCTTT. Translating gives CASSLGVQGAEDTEAFF.

V and J are TRBV7-9 and TRBJ1-2; D ambiguous. Trimming pared 6 bases from V and 9 bases from J, leaving 14 bases between. This CDR3 has 12 residues. Germline CDR1 reads SEHNR; CDR2 reads FQNEAQ (reference sequence). This chain's CDR3 is CASSSPVDSYTF. The CDR3 bases are TGTGCCAGCAGTTCTCCGGTGGATAGCTACACCTTC. The full variable domain, with the rest looked up from reference TRBV7-9 and TRBJ1-2, is DTGVSQNPRHKITKRGQNVTFRCDPISEHNRLYWYRQTLGQGPEFLTYFQNEAQLEKSRLLSDRFSAERPKGSFSTLEIQRTEQGDSAMYLCASSSPVDSYTFGSGTRLTVV.

The chain is built from TRBV12-3 or TRBV12-4 and TRBJ2-2; TRBD1 matches at 7 bases. This CDR3 has 16 amino acids. After removal of 4 bases from V and 0 bases from J, the junction contained 5 bases not matched to a gene. The DNA of the CDR3 is TGTGCCAGCAGTTCTTGGGACAGCTCGAACACCGGGGAGCTGTTTTTT. It yields the protein CASSSWDSSNTGELFF.

This clonotype has more than one count but fewer than ten. V gene TRBV6-5 combines with J gene TRBJ2-3; D is ambiguous. The V end was cut by 8 bases, the J end by 2 bases, with 11 bases between. CDR3 length: 13 amino acids. Germline lookup yields CDR1 MNHEY and CDR2 SVGAGI. Here the CDR3 DNA reads TGTGCCAGCGCAGAACAGACCACAGATACGCAGTATTTT. Translated: CASAEQTTDTQYF.

This clonotype has a handful of counts. The chain has TRBV4-2 and TRBJ2-3; D unclear. Germline assignment: CDR1 LGHNA and CDR2 YNFKEQ. V lost 0 bases and J lost 0, with 7 bases in between. The CDR3 consists of 15 residues. This chain's CDR3 is CASSQEESSTDTQYF. In nucleotides, the CDR3 is TGTGCCAGCAGCCAAGAGGAGAGTAGCACAGATACGCAGTATTTT.

The chain recombines TRBV6-2 or TRBV6-3 with TRBJ1-3; 8 bases are shared with TRBD1. The CDR3 consists of 16 residues. The junction had 11 bases not matched to a gene; V was cut back by 8 bases and J by 2 bases. Germline V gene data show CDR1 as MNHEY and CDR2 as SVGEGT. DNA for the CDR3: TGTGCCAGCCTTCGTTCGGACAGGGACCCTGGAAACACCATATATTTT. Its protein is CASLRSDRDPGNTIYF.

The chain combines TRBV20-1 with TRBJ2-2; weak D call: TRBD2 (5 bases). This CDR3 spans 13 amino acids. Germline-derived CDR1 and CDR2 are DFQATT and SNEGSKA (reference sequence). V dropped 1 base and J dropped 10 bases, with 13 bases sitting between them. Here the CDR3 DNA reads TGCAGTGCTAGAGCCTTGGACTCGCCGGAGCTGTTTTTT. This sequence encodes CSARALDSPELFF.

The sample holds many counts of this clonotype. The rearrangement links TRBV7-2 to TRBJ1-1; no reliable D call. V shed 1 base and J shed 0 bases, with 6 bases lying between them. The germline V gene encodes CDR1 SGHTA and CDR2 FQGNSA. CDR3 length equals 14 residues. CDR3 in amino acids: CASSLDDLNTEAFF. The CDR3 DNA reads as TGTGCCAGCAGCTTAGATGACCTGAACACTGAAGCTTTCTTT.

This clonotype was counted a few times. This chain uses TRBV7-2 with TRBJ1-5; 9 nucleotides match TRBD1. The length of the CDR3 is 16 residues. Germline V CDR1 and CDR2: SGHTA, FQGNSA. V lost 5 bases and J lost 0; bases outside the gene matches: 5. Written as DNA, the CDR3 is TGTGCCAGCAGCGTGACAGGGGGGTATAGCAATCAGCCCCAGCATTTT. Its translation is CASSVTGGYSNQPQHF.

This clonotype was recorded a few times. The chain recombines TRBV4-1 with TRBJ2-7, with 10 bases lining up with TRBD1. The CDR3 totals 16 residues. The V gene end was trimmed by 0 bases and the J gene end by 5 bases; junction bases not matched to a gene: 7. Germline V gives CDR1 MGHRA, CDR2 YSYEKL. The CDR3 nucleotides read TGCGCCAGCAGCCAAGAGTGGACAGGGGGATCCAACGAGCAGTACTTC. Translating it yields CASSQEWTGGSNEQYF.

This clonotype showed up just a few times. This CDR3 is CASSSPGRDINPYEQYF. The CDR3 nucleotides are TGTGCCAGCAGCTCCCCTGGCCGGGACATCAACCCCTACGAGCAGTACTTC. V gene TRBV7-9 combines with J gene TRBJ2-7; tentative D call: TRBD1 (6 bases). This CDR3 is 17 amino acids long. Germline V gives CDR1 SEHNR, CDR2 FQNEAQ (reference sequence). The V and J ends lost 4 bases and 2 bases respectively, with 21 bases between them.

This clonotype was observed a few times. This chain joins TRBV7-8 and TRBJ2-3; tentatively, D is TRBD2 (7 bases). Germline-derived CDR1 and CDR2 are SGHVS and FQNEAQ. The CDR3 is 16 amino acids. V lost 2 bases and J 1 base, leaving 13 bases between the germline ends. DNA for the CDR3: TGTGCCAGCAGCTTAAATAGGGGGGGGGGCACAGATACGCAGTATTTT. Its protein is CASSLNRGGGTDTQYF.

The CDR3 sequence is CASYNWGHLDEYF. The CDR3 DNA reads as TGTGCCAGCTACAACTGGGGACATCTGGACGAGTATTTT. The chain couples TRBV5-6 to TRBJ2-3; D perhaps matches TRBD1 (6 bases). Germline loops: CDR1 SGHDT, CDR2 YYEEEE. The germline V and J ends were trimmed by 7 bases and 13 bases, with 22 bases remaining between them. The CDR3 length is 13 residues.

This clonotype was seen repeatedly, ten times or more. V is TRBV6-1 and J is TRBJ1-1; no reliable D call. This CDR3 has 11 residues. V was shortened by 3 bases and J by 1 base, with 0 bases between the two germline ends. Germline V CDR1 and CDR2: MNHNS, SASEGT. The CDR3, as DNA: TGTGCCAGCAGTGAGAACACTGAAGCTTTCTTT. Its translation is CASSENTEAFF.

This clonotype appeared a few times. The chain carries TRBV27 and TRBJ1-2, with D tentatively TRBD1 (5 bases). Germline-derived CDR1 and CDR2 are MNHEY and SMNVEV (reference sequence). V lost 3 bases, J lost 4 bases, and 12 bases lay in between. The CDR3 length is 14 residues. The CDR3 protein is CASSFKGRSYGYTF. The CDR3 nucleotides are TGTGCCAGCAGTTTCAAGGGACGGTCCTATGGCTACACCTTC.

This clonotype was counted only a few times. This sequence joins TRBV12-5 and TRBJ2-3; perhaps D is TRBD1 or TRBD2 (6 bases each). V lost 5 bases to trimming and J lost 5 bases, with 23 bases between them. The CDR3 spans 17 residues. The germline V gene encodes CDR1 LGHNT and CDR2 FRNRAP. CDR3: CASGDNTGRGPGDTQYF. The CDR3 bases are TGTGCTAGTGGTGACAATACAGGCCGGGGGCCCGGAGATACGCAGTATTTT.

Points on this clonotype: Germline and junction disagree at one end, which may indicate a read error. The chain joins TRBV7-9 to TRBJ1-1, with 8 positions matching TRBD1. The CDR3 covers 15 residues. Germline V lookup: CDR1 SEHNR, CDR2 FQNEAQ (reference sequence). The CDR3 protein is CASSSPDRANTEAFF. CDR3 sequence (DNA): TGCGCCAGCAGCTCACCGGACAGGGCGAACACTGAAGCTTTCTTT. Combining the CDR3 with reference TRBV7-9 and TRBJ1-1 gives the whole variable domain DTGVSQNPRHKITKRGQNVTFRCDPISEHNRLYWYRQTLGQGPEFLTYFQNEAQLEKSRLLSDRFSAERPKGSFSTLEIQRTEQGDSAMYLCASSSPDRANTEAFFGQGTRLTVV.